Given below is one TCR beta chain in context. What it binds is unknown. TCRalpha and TCRbeta libraries used 5'RACE with constant-segment primers and UMIs. TCRdb called the 5' RACE reads again in MiXCR, with one record for every CDR3 protein. Among some 450,000 distinct CDR3 sequences listed, about a sixth were seen once. This entry is derived from a study of T-cell memory formation after mild COVID-19. Study details: Among the donors, TCR clusters were largely specific to each donor.

Study results and limitations: Detection of some responders pre-infection suggested pre-existing cross-reactive memory T cells participated. Clones contracting day 15 to 85 were balanced CD4/CD8; later expanders leaned CD4+.

This CDR3 is 15 amino acids long. CDR1 and CDR2 from the germline V gene are PRHDT and FYEKMQ (reference sequence). V gave up 6 bases and J gave up 0 bases; unmatched junction bases: 7. The receptor was isolated from a man aged 18 to 35 who had mild COVID-19 (a few samples of this study predate the infection). Cell type and time point are not known. The sequenced material came from PBMCs or a T cell subset sorted from them (not recorded which). The chain joins TRBV13 to TRBJ2-7; 8 bases agree with TRBD1. The CDR3 loop reads CASSRGTGNSYEQYF. The CDR3 nucleotides read TGTGCCAGCAGTCGAGGGACAGGAAACTCCTACGAGCAGTACTTC.